Listed below are T cell receptor beta chains from one sample, sequenced in a study of shared clonotypes between healthy human individuals. The protocol was immunoSEQ multiplex PCR, while the TCRdb copy is restricted to in-frame clones and leaves out a portion. The sample carries roughly 530,000 clones, around 96% recorded once. Sequenced input: naive CD4+ T cells sorted from blood. The receptors shown here come from a woman aged 25 to 39 in good health. Each CDR3 is given with its conserved first and last residue. The order of the fields is D gene, V gene, CDR3 length, J gene, clone size, CDR3 DNA, CDR3 protein. A D gene is named only where the DNA matches it firmly. Size tells how often a clone was seen (once, few, many) or the class of an expanded clone, and some rows leave it out.

d_gene: -; v_gene: TRBV10-3; len: 12; j_gene: TRBJ1-1; abundance: -; CDR3nt: TGTGCCATCAGATCTGGGATGACTGAAGCTTTCTTT; CDR3aa: CAIRSGMTEAFF
d_gene: TRBD2; v_gene: TRBV6-1; len: 16; j_gene: TRBJ2-1; abundance: -; CDR3nt: TGTGCCAGCAGTGGTACTAGCGGGATTACCTACAATGAGCAGTTCTTC; CDR3aa: CASSGTSGITYNEQFF
d_gene: -; v_gene: TRBV4-1; len: 15; j_gene: TRBJ2-4; abundance: -; CDR3nt: TGTGCCAGCAGCCAAGATCGGGGTACTAGAAACATTCAGTACTTC; CDR3aa: CASSQDRGTRNIQYF
d_gene: -; v_gene: TRBV6-6; len: 12; j_gene: TRBJ1-2; abundance: -; CDR3nt: TGTGCCAGCAGCCGCACGGTCGGGGGCTACACCTTC; CDR3aa: CASSRTVGGYTF
d_gene: -; v_gene: TRBV15; len: 15; j_gene: TRBJ2-7; abundance: -; CDR3nt: TGTGCCACCAGCACCGGGGGGCCATTCTCCTACGAGCAGTACTTC; CDR3aa: CATSTGGPFSYEQYF
d_gene: -; v_gene: TRBV5-1; len: 16; j_gene: TRBJ2-1; abundance: -; CDR3nt: TGCGCCAGCAGCTTGCGGTGGGCTAGCGCGTACAATGAGCAGTTCTTC; CDR3aa: CASSLRWASAYNEQFF
d_gene: -; v_gene: TRBV7-2; len: 12; j_gene: TRBJ2-1; abundance: once; CDR3nt: TGTGCCAGCAGCGAAGAAGACAATGAGCAGTTCTTC; CDR3aa: CASSEEDNEQFF
d_gene: -; v_gene: TRBV11-2; len: 11; j_gene: TRBJ2-7; abundance: -; CDR3nt: TGTGCCAGCAGGTACAGGTACGAGCAGTACTTC; CDR3aa: CASRYRYEQYF
d_gene: -; v_gene: TRBV6-1; len: 16; j_gene: TRBJ1-2; abundance: -; CDR3nt: TGTGCCAGCAGTGAAGTCGCGGACGGTACGAACTATGGCTACACCTTC; CDR3aa: CASSEVADGTNYGYTF
d_gene: TRBD2; v_gene: TRBV4-1; len: 14; j_gene: TRBJ2-1; abundance: -; CDR3nt: TGCGCCAGCAGCCATTTCTTAGCGGGAGCTGAGCAGTTCTTC; CDR3aa: CASSHFLAGAEQFF
d_gene: -; v_gene: TRBV28; len: 12; j_gene: TRBJ1-1; abundance: few; CDR3nt: TGTGCCTCGAAGTTAGAGAACACTGAAGCTTTCTTT; CDR3aa: CASKLENTEAFF
d_gene: -; v_gene: TRBV28; len: 15; j_gene: TRBJ1-5; abundance: -; CDR3nt: TGTGCCAGCAGTCAGGGACGGGGAATCAGAGGACCCCAGCATTTT; CDR3aa: CASSQGRGIRGPQHF
d_gene: TRBD2; v_gene: TRBV7-2; len: 14; j_gene: TRBJ2-7; abundance: -; CDR3nt: TGTGCCAGCAGCCTAAGCGGGGCCTCCTACGAGCAGTACTTC; CDR3aa: CASSLSGASYEQYF
d_gene: -; v_gene: TRBV28; len: 17; j_gene: TRBJ2-7; abundance: -; CDR3nt: TGTGCCAGCAGTTTATTCCCCCGACATATAACTTCCTACGAGCAGTACTTC; CDR3aa: CASSLFPRHITSYEQYF
d_gene: -; v_gene: TRBV10-1; len: 14; j_gene: TRBJ2-7; abundance: -; CDR3nt: TGCGCCAGCAGTGATGGGCAGATCTCCTACGAGCAGTACTTC; CDR3aa: CASSDGQISYEQYF
d_gene: -; v_gene: TRBV7-3; len: 14; j_gene: TRBJ2-2; abundance: -; CDR3nt: TGTGCCAGCAGCCCCGCACAGGACACCGGGGAGCTGTTTTTT; CDR3aa: CASSPAQDTGELFF
d_gene: -; v_gene: TRBV19; len: 15; j_gene: TRBJ2-1; abundance: -; CDR3nt: TGTGCCAGTAGTATAGCCGGGAGCTCCTACAATGAGCAGTTCTTC; CDR3aa: CASSIAGSSYNEQFF
d_gene: -; v_gene: TRBV5-8; len: 15; j_gene: TRBJ2-7; abundance: once; CDR3nt: TGTGCCAGCCCGGGTAGGGCATCCCGTCTCGGCGAGCAGTACTTC; CDR3aa: CASPGRASRLGEQYF
d_gene: TRBD1; v_gene: TRBV28; len: 14; j_gene: TRBJ1-2; abundance: -; CDR3nt: TGTGCCAGCAGTTTGGGGACAGAGAACTATGGCTACACCTTC; CDR3aa: CASSLGTENYGYTF
d_gene: -; v_gene: TRBV7-9; len: 16; j_gene: TRBJ2-6; abundance: -; CDR3nt: TGTGCCAGCAGCGATCCGGGGGGCGCTGGGGCCAACGTCCTGACTTTC; CDR3aa: CASSDPGGAGANVLTF
d_gene: -; v_gene: TRBV19; len: 14; j_gene: TRBJ1-2; abundance: once; CDR3nt: TGTGCCAGTAGCCTCCCCCCGGGGCAGGGCGGCTACACCTTC; CDR3aa: CASSLPPGQGGYTF
d_gene: TRBD1; v_gene: TRBV19; len: 13; j_gene: TRBJ2-7; abundance: -; CDR3nt: TGTGCCACCCAGGGTCAAGGGGGCCACGAGCAGTACTTC; CDR3aa: CATQGQGGHEQYF
d_gene: -; v_gene: TRBV7-9; len: 14; j_gene: TRBJ2-7; abundance: -; CDR3nt: TGTGCCAGCAGCTTAGCAGGAAGCTCCTACGAGCAGTACTTC; CDR3aa: CASSLAGSSYEQYF
d_gene: TRBD1; v_gene: TRBV28; len: 15; j_gene: TRBJ2-7; abundance: -; CDR3nt: TGTGCCAGCAGTTTGGAGACAGGGGGTCTCGACGAGCAGTACTTC; CDR3aa: CASSLETGGLDEQYF
d_gene: -; v_gene: TRBV27; len: 16; j_gene: TRBJ2-1; abundance: -; CDR3nt: TGTGCCAGCAGTCCTCCTACAGGTATCTCCTACAATGAGCAGTTCTTC; CDR3aa: CASSPPTGISYNEQFF